A selection of T cell receptor beta chains follows, all from one sample in a study of vaccination and CD4 T cells after COVID-19. No antigen is known for these receptors. TCRdb re-derived calls from the PCR reads in MiXCR, one entry per CDR3 protein. Of 7,000 to 10,000 distinct CDR3 sequences in the sample, about 19% are singletons; the top ten hold roughly 20%. Sequenced here: CD4+ T cells from blood, cultured in vitro, sampled after SARS-CoV-2 vaccination. Receptor source: a human donor who had recovered from COVID-19. CDR3s include the opening cysteine and the closing phenylalanine or tryptophan. Each record gives: clone size, D gene, V gene, J gene, CDR3 DNA, CDR3 protein. A D gene is named only where the DNA matches it firmly. The size entry is marked missing in some rows and otherwise reads once, few, many or a size class.

size: few
D: -
V: TRBV2
J: TRBJ2-5
DNA: TGTGCCAGCAGTGAATACGAGACCCAGTACTTC
CDR3: CASSEYETQYF

size: -
D: -
V: TRBV7-9
J: TRBJ2-7
DNA: TGCGCCAGCAGCTTTGACTTGTACGAGCAGTACTTC
CDR3: CASSFDLYEQYF

size: medium-sized
D: -
V: TRBV20-1
J: TRBJ2-3
DNA: TGCAGTGCTAGAGGATTGGATACGCAGTATTTT
CDR3: CSARGLDTQYF

size: medium-sized
D: -
V: TRBV6-1
J: TRBJ1-2
DNA: TGTGCCAGCAGCCGGGACAACGACTATGGCTACACCTTC
CDR3: CASSRDNDYGYTF

size: medium-sized
D: -
V: TRBV28
J: TRBJ1-1
DNA: TGTGCCAGCAGTCTATGGATGGAAGCTTTCTTT
CDR3: CASSLWMEAFF

size: many
D: -
V: TRBV20-1
J: TRBJ1-1
DNA: TGCAGTGCTAGTTTGGGGGGAAACACTGAAGCTTTCTTT
CDR3: CSASLGGNTEAFF

size: -
D: -
V: TRBV11-3
J: TRBJ2-7
DNA: TGTGCCAGCAGCTTAGAGTCGGGAGACTACGAGCAGTACTTC
CDR3: CASSLESGDYEQYF

size: medium-sized
D: TRBD2
V: TRBV7-2
J: TRBJ2-5
DNA: TGTGCCAGCAGCTTCCCCGGACTAGCGAGGAAAGAGACCCAGTACTTC
CDR3: CASSFPGLARKETQYF

size: -
D: TRBD2
V: TRBV20-1
J: TRBJ2-1
DNA: TGCAGTGCTAGCCTTAGCGGGGGCTATGGAGGGAATGAGCAGTTCTTC
CDR3: CSASLSGGYGGNEQFF

size: medium-sized
D: -
V: TRBV6-5
J: TRBJ1-1
DNA: TGTGCCAGCAGTTACAGGTCGAACACTGAAGCTTTCTTT
CDR3: CASSYRSNTEAFF

size: few
D: TRBD2
V: TRBV7-3
J: TRBJ2-1
DNA: TGTGCCAGCAGTCTAAGACTAGCGGCTAATGAGCAGTTCTTC
CDR3: CASSLRLAANEQFF